Following are 16 T cell receptor beta chains from one sample sequenced in a study of tumor-infiltrating lymphocytes in primary liver carcinoma (dated by TCRdb to between 2016 and 2019). Without any cell sorting, total RNA and DNA were co-extracted from roughly 20-30 mg of bulk tissue using the AllPrep DNA/RNA mini kit. For sequencing, an Illumina HiSeq 2500 was employed. TCRbeta-specific cDNA was reverse-transcribed from 500 ng total RNA using a constant-region primer and ProtoScript II reverse transcriptase. Three nested multiplex PCR rounds, following a slightly modified ARM-PCR procedure, were used to build the TCRbeta libraries. Multiplex TRBV1-TRBV30 forward primers and a Cbeta reverse primer were used in the first two PCR rounds, each of which was run for 10 to 11 cycles. The raw public data were reprocessed by TCRdb itself: fastp quality trimming at Q25, MiXCR clonotype calling, in-frame beta chains only. For every CDR3 protein sequence, its rows merge into one entry that carries the most common genes and DNA. Across this sample there are approximately 120,000 distinct CDR3 sequences, with around 60% seen only once. The ten biggest clones cover 7.5% to 8.5% of the sample.

The sample comprised liver tumor tissue from sampling region 3. The sample's cell subset or site label, decoded: tumor region T3, left-lateral pole. Receptor source: a woman aged 55-69 years with primary liver carcinoma and hepatitis B virus infection.

This clonotype showed up many times. The V and J genes are TRBV7-9 and TRBJ2-3; no firm D call. Germline V gene sequence: CDR1 SEHNR, CDR2 FQNEAQ (reference sequence). There are 16 residues in the CDR3. Deletions cut 1 base from V and 2 bases from J, with 13 bases between. Written as DNA, the CDR3 is TGTGCCAGCAGCTTAGTGCTGGGCAGAGTCACAGATACGCAGTATTTT. Residues: CASSLVLGRVTDTQYF.

Comment on this clonotype: A much larger clone sits a single nucleotide away, making a read error possible. The rearrangement links TRBV5-6 to TRBJ2-1, with 10 bases aligning to TRBD2. The ends lost 0 bases at V and 8 bases at J; junction bases unmatched: 5. The CDR3 has 15 amino acids. Germline CDR1 and CDR2: SGHDT and YYEEEE. The CDR3 sequence: CASSLVSGRRYEQFF. CDR3 nucleotide sequence: TGTGCCAGCAGCTTGGTTAGCGGGAGGCGGTATGAGCAGTTCTTC.

Points on this clonotype: An end of the junction differs from the germline gene, which may be a read error. The chain joins TRBV29-1 to TRBJ2-1; tentatively, D is TRBD2 (5 bases). Germline CDR1 reads SQVTM; CDR2 reads ANQGSEA. CDR3 length: 16 residues. As DNA, the CDR3 is TGCAGCGTTGAAGATCGTAGTGGGAGCTCCTGCAATGAGCAGTTCTTC. Its translation: CSVEDRSGSSCNEQFF.

This clonotype has more than one count but fewer than ten. An end of the junction differs from the germline gene, which may be a read error. V gene TRBV11-1 combines with J gene TRBJ1-5; D is unresolved. Per germline, CDR1 SGHAT and CDR2 FQDESV (reference sequence). The CDR3 covers 13 residues. The CDR3 bases are TGTGCCAGTAGCCGAGACACGAATCTGCCCCAGCATTTT. Its translation is CASSRDTNLPQHF.

Of note for this clonotype: A much bigger clone sits one base away, suggesting this may be a read error. The chain joins TRBV2 to TRBJ2-6; no clear D. This CDR3 is 14 amino acids long. Looked up from germline, CDR1 is SNHLY and CDR2 is FYNNEI. This CDR3 reads CANSGSPGANVLTF. Here the CDR3 DNA reads TGTGCCAACAGTGGAAGCCCCGGGGCCAACGTCCTGACTTTC. Supplemented by reference TRBV2 and TRBJ2-6, the full variable domain reads EPEVTQTPSHQVTQMGQEVILRCVPISNHLYFYWYRQILGQKVEFLVSFYNNEISEKSEIFDDQFSVERPDGSNFTLKIRSTKLEDSAMYFCANSGSPGANVLTFGAGSRLTVL.

Of note for this clonotype: Being one base from a much bigger clone, this may be a read error. The chain is built from TRBV10-3 and TRBJ1-1; no clear D. The CDR3 consists of 16 residues. V shed 6 bases and J shed 5 bases, with 22 bases lying between them. Germline CDR1 and CDR2: ENHRY and SYGVKD. CDR3 DNA sequence: TGTGCCATCAGGCCAAGTTTAGGGAGAGGGAGTACTGAAGCTTTCTTT. Its translation is CAIRPSLGRGSTEAFF.

The chain recombines TRBV30 with TRBJ2-1; 10 positions agree with TRBD1. Germline assignment: CDR1 GTSNPN and CDR2 SVGIG (reference sequence). Trimming took 4 bases from V and 3 from J; bases not matched to a gene: 3. The CDR3 is made up of 14 amino acids. The CDR3 spells CAWTGTGVYNEQFF. For the CDR3, the DNA is TGTGCCTGGACGGGGACAGGGGTCTACAATGAGCAGTTCTTC.

About this clonotype: The germline gene is not matched at one end of the junction; a read error may be the cause. The rearrangement joins TRBV11-2 to TRBJ1-1, with no clear D. Germline CDR1 and CDR2: SGHAT and FQNNGV. This CDR3 region has 14 residues. CDR3 loop: CASSFEQRRAEAFF. Written as DNA, the CDR3 is TGTGCCAGCAGCTTTGAGCAGAGGAGGGCTGAAGCCTTCTTT.

V is TRBV6-5 and J is TRBJ1-5; D gene ambiguous. The J call could be wrong; TRBJ2-3 is a better fit for the DNA end. Germline V CDR1 and CDR2: MNHEY, SVGAGI. This CDR3 has 16 residues. The CDR3 DNA reads as TGTGCCAGCAGCCGAAATCCACTATACAGCAATCAGCCCCAGTATTTT. Translated, it gives CASSRNPLYSNQPQYF.

The rearrangement joins TRBV6-5 to TRBJ2-1, with 7 bases fitting TRBD2. CDR3 length equals 15 residues. Losses at the gene ends were 3 bases for V and 8 bases for J; bases not matched to a gene: 10. In germline, CDR1 is MNHEY, CDR2 SVGAGI. CDR3 DNA sequence: TGTGCCAGCAGTTATGTCTGGGAGGGCCGTCATGAGCAGTTCTTC. Protein sequence: CASSYVWEGRHEQFF.

The rearrangement uses TRBV6-1 and TRBJ2-7, with D tentatively TRBD2 (6 bases). Between the trimmed V and J ends, which lost 8 bases and 11 bases, there was a span of 13 bases. The germline V gene encodes CDR1 MNHNS and CDR2 SASEGT. The CDR3 runs to 10 residues. The CDR3 sequence is CASGGREEYF. CDR3 in DNA: TGTGCCAGCGGTGGCAGGGAGGAGTACTTC.

For this clonotype: The CDR3 does not close with the conserved phenylalanine or tryptophan, likely indicating a read error. The DNA is left out, because the CDR3 cannot be placed on it with certainty; the CDR3 is given as TCRdb lists it. The chain is built from TRBV11-2 and TRBJ2-3; the tabulated D call, TRBD2, remains unverified against the DNA. Germline V gene data show CDR1 as SGHAT and CDR2 as FQNNGV. Both ends counted, the CDR3 spans 16 residues. CDR3 sequence reads: CASSLSIQRSTDTQYL.

This clonotype was recorded at least ten times. The chain uses TRBV29-1 and TRBJ2-1; TRBD1 matches 11 bases. CDR3 length: 14 residues. V shed 5 bases, J shed 5 bases, and the junction held 5 bases outside the gene matches. CDR1 SQVTM and CDR2 ANQGSEA come from the germline V gene. CDR3 region: CSVWDRGGNNEQFF. For the CDR3, the DNA is TGCAGCGTTTGGGACAGGGGGGGCAACAATGAGCAGTTCTTC.

Notes on this clonotype: This clone may be a read error of a much larger clone one base away. As DNA, the CDR3 is TGCAGCGTTGACATGGGCACAGATATGCAGTATTTT. Protein sequence: CSVDMGTDMQYF. The genes are TRBV29-1 and TRBJ2-3; D is ambiguous. The germline V gene encodes CDR1 SQVTM and CDR2 ANQGSEA. The CDR3 has 12 residues.

About this clonotype itself: A single base separates this from a much larger clone, so it may be a read error. This chain links TRBV5-6 with TRBJ1-3; maybe TRBD1 (6 bases). Germline CDR1 SGHDT, CDR2 YYEEEE. The CDR3 is made up of 13 amino acids. Written as DNA, the CDR3 is TGTGCCAGCAGACCGGACAGAGGAAGCACCATATATTTT. Protein product: CASRPDRGSTIYF.

This clonotype was seen once. Just one base apart from a much larger clone, this may be a read error. V usage is TRBV28 and J usage is TRBJ1-2, with D possibly TRBD1 on 5 matching bases. The CDR3 has 12 amino acids. Germline V lookup: CDR1 MDHEN, CDR2 SYDVKM. Deletions cut 2 bases from V and 8 bases from J, with 9 bases between. This CDR3 reads CASSLQGCGYTF. The DNA for the CDR3 is TGTGCCAGCAGTTTACAGGGATGCGGCTACACCTTC.